Below are 27 T cell receptor beta chains sequenced from a single sample in a study of blood T cells in healthy people across ages. A sample-barcoded 5' primer and a J-beta primer mix were used in a second PCR of roughly 6 to 12 cycles. MiXCR, run by TCRdb on the 5' RACE reads, gives a single entry per CDR3 protein. The sample yields around 600,000 distinct CDR3 sequences, around 48% seen once. Material for sequencing was blood. The source of these receptors is a man aged 80 or over in good health.

This clonotype was recorded once. CDR3 amino acids: CSVGAGDQITQYF. The CDR3 DNA sequence: TGCAGCGTTGGGGCGGGAGACCAGATAACGCAGTATTTT. The V call is TRBV29-1, the J call TRBJ2-3; TRBD2 aligns across 7 bases. Losses at the gene ends were 4 bases for V and 9 bases for J; bases not matched to a gene: 10. Germline-derived CDR1 and CDR2 are SQVTM and ANQGSEA. The CDR3 consists of 13 residues.

This clonotype occurred a few times. The chain uses TRBV20-1 and TRBJ1-2; D perhaps matches TRBD1 (5 bases). Germline CDR1 and CDR2: DFQATT and SNEGSKA (reference sequence). The CDR3 loop spans 13 amino acids. The ends were cut back, 3 bases at V and 5 bases at J, with 13 bases in the middle. This CDR3 is CSASRQGWYGYTF. For the CDR3, the DNA is TGCAGTGCTAGTCGGCAGGGTTGGTATGGCTACACCTTC.

CDR3: CASSLGTGTPGEQYF. The CDR3 nucleotides are TGTGCCAGCAGCCTAGGGACAGGCACCCCCGGGGAGCAGTACTTC. The chain combines TRBV28 with TRBJ2-5; 8 bases line up with TRBD1. With V trimmed by 6 bases and J by 11 bases, 17 bases remained unmatched. Germline assignment: CDR1 MDHEN and CDR2 SYDVKM. The CDR3 is 15 amino acids.

The V gene is TRBV5-1, the J gene TRBJ2-1; 7 positions match TRBD2. The CDR3 has 17 residues. The germline V gene has CDR1 SGHRS and CDR2 YFSETQ. V lost 0 bases and J lost 5; bases outside the gene matches: 11. The DNA for the CDR3 is TGCGCCAGCAGCTTGGACGTGACTAGCAGGTTTAACAATGAGCAGTTCTTC. This sequence encodes CASSLDVTSRFNNEQFF.

This clonotype was picked up a small number of times. This chain links TRBV7-3 with TRBJ2-1; D is perhaps TRBD1 (6 bases). This CDR3 has 15 residues. V lost 5 bases to trimming and J lost 2 bases, with 13 bases between them. CDR1 and CDR2 from the germline V gene are SGHTA and FQGTGA. The CDR3 protein is CASSPVQGTYNEQFF. As DNA, the CDR3 is TGTGCCAGCAGCCCTGTTCAGGGGACCTACAATGAGCAGTTCTTC.

Points on this clonotype: Its ends do not fully match the called genes, so a read error is possible. This chain connects TRBV6-2 or TRBV6-3 to TRBJ2-1; 8 bases agree with TRBD1. Germline assignment: CDR1 MNHEY and CDR2 SVGEGT. CDR3 length equals 14 residues. The CDR3 loop reads CAGSPRTGPNEQFF. The CDR3 DNA follows: TGTGCCGGCAGTCCAAGGACAGGGCCCAATGAGCAGTTCTTC.

There are many counts of this clonotype. This chain joins TRBV6-6 and TRBJ1-2, with TRBD1 matching over 11 bases. CDR1 is MNHNY, CDR2 SVGAGI, per germline (reference sequence). The CDR3 totals 16 residues. The V and J ends lost 0 bases and 3 bases, in that order; junction bases with no gene match: 3. The CDR3 loop reads CASSYSRGQGDYGYTF. CDR3 DNA sequence: TGTGCCAGCAGTTACTCGAGGGGACAGGGGGACTATGGCTACACCTTC.

The chain joins TRBV20-1 to TRBJ2-7; D might be TRBD1 (5 bases). This CDR3 is built from 17 residues. The V and J ends lost 4 bases and 4 bases respectively, with 26 bases between them. Per the germline V gene, CDR1 is DFQATT and CDR2 is SNEGSKA (reference sequence). This chain's CDR3 is CSANEQLDTLPIYEQYF. In DNA form, the CDR3 reads TGCAGTGCTAACGAACAGTTGGACACCCTCCCTATTTACGAGCAGTACTTC.

The chain employs TRBV10-3 and TRBJ1-1; unclear D gene. CDR1 is ENHRY, CDR2 SYGVKD, per germline. CDR3 length equals 13 residues. The ends were cut back, 6 bases at V and 2 bases at J, with 10 bases in the middle. The CDR3 DNA follows: TGTGCCATCAGACTCGGGCCTAACACTGAAGCTTTCTTT. Protein sequence: CAIRLGPNTEAFF.

The chain combines TRBV18 with TRBJ2-7; D is possibly TRBD1 (5 bases). The CDR3 runs to 15 residues. Germline V CDR1 and CDR2: KGHSH, LQKENI. Trimming left V 0 bases short and J 4 bases short, with 13 bases between. The CDR3, as DNA: TGTGCCAGCTCACCACCAGGGGTGAGTTCGTACGAGCAGTACTTC. Protein product: CASSPPGVSSYEQYF. The full variable domain, completed using reference TRBV18 and TRBJ2-7, is NAGVMQNPRHLVRRRGQEARLRCSPMKGHSHVYWYRQLPEEGLKFMVYLQKENIIDESGMPKERFSAEFPKEGPSILRIQQVVRGDSAAYFCASSPPGVSSYEQYFGPGTRLTVT.

This sequence joins TRBV7-2 and TRBJ2-3; D tentatively fits TRBD1 or TRBD2 (5 bases each). The CDR3 length is 14 residues. V was clipped by 4 bases and J by 6 bases, with 14 bases between them. Germline V gene sequence: CDR1 SGHTA, CDR2 FQGNSA. CDR3 nucleotides: TGTGCCAGCAGCTCGATGGGGGTTATGGATACGCAGTATTTT. It is translated as CASSSMGVMDTQYF.

The chain recombines TRBV20-1 with TRBJ2-1; D assignment may be TRBD1 or TRBD2 (6 bases each). Germline V gene sequence: CDR1 DFQATT, CDR2 SNEGSKA (reference sequence). The CDR3 contains 13 residues. V was trimmed by 6 bases and J by 13 bases, leaving 22 bases between them. As DNA, the CDR3 is TGCAGTGCACCCCACGGGGGCACAGAGACCCAGTTCTTC. Encoded protein: CSAPHGGTETQFF.

The V and J genes are TRBV4-2 and TRBJ2-3; TRBD2 matches at 12 bases. Per germline, CDR1 LGHNA and CDR2 YNFKEQ. V was pared by 5 bases and J by 6 bases, with 9 bases of the junction left unmatched. The CDR3 length is 16 residues. The DNA of the CDR3 is TGTGCCAGCAGCGGACTAGCGGGGCTGGGAGCGGATACGCAGTATTTT. Encoded protein: CASSGLAGLGADTQYF.

The V call is TRBV10-1, the J call TRBJ2-3; D gene ambiguous. The CDR3 spans 17 residues. Germline V gene data show CDR1 as WNHNN and CDR2 as SYGVQD (reference sequence). V was cut by 0 bases and J by 2 bases, with 15 bases left in between. The CDR3 DNA reads as TGCGCCAGCAGTGAGTCTGGACGCATATCCAACACAGATACGCAGTATTTT. Protein sequence: CASSESGRISNTDTQYF.

The chain is built from TRBV29-1 and TRBJ2-7, with no clear D. This CDR3 region has 11 residues. Germline V CDR1 and CDR2: SQVTM, ANQGSEA. Trimming shortened V by 7 bases and J by 3 bases, and 10 bases separated the two germline ends. The CDR3 region has the DNA TGCAGCGGGAAGGACGGCTACGAGCAGTACTTC. This codes for CSGKDGYEQYF.

This clonotype was counted many times. The chain couples TRBV6-5 to TRBJ2-1, with 9 nucleotides matching TRBD1. CDR3 length: 14 residues. CDR1 and CDR2 (germline): MNHEY, SVGAGI. V dropped 5 bases and J dropped 8; count of bases not matched to a gene: 7. CDR3 sequence reads: CASSKGQGRHEQFF. CDR3 nucleotide sequence: TGTGCCAGCAGTAAGGGACAGGGTCGCCATGAGCAGTTCTTC.

The chain joins TRBV10-3 to TRBJ2-1; possibly TRBD2 for D (7 bases). The CDR3 runs 15 residues. Germline V gene lookup returns CDR1 ENHRY and CDR2 SYGVKD. The V end lost 6 bases, the J end lost 6 bases, and 18 bases lay between the germline ends. This chain's CDR3 is CAISPSGGGPNEQFF. The CDR3 DNA reads TGTGCCATCAGCCCCTCGGGCGGGGGCCCCAATGAGCAGTTCTTC.

J is TRBJ1-6 and V is TRBV10-2; D is undetermined. This CDR3 comprises 14 residues. The germline V and J ends were trimmed by 3 bases and 10 bases, with 13 bases remaining between them. Germline loops: CDR1 WSHSY, CDR2 SAAADI. The CDR3 DNA is TGCGCCAGCAGTGATTTTGCGTCTGAGTCACCCCTCCACTTT. It codes for CASSDFASESPLHF.

CDR3 nucleotides: TGTGCCATCAGTGAGCCGGCGGGACTAGCGCGTCAAGAGACCCAGTACTTC. Translation gives CAISEPAGLARQETQYF. The J gene is TRBJ2-5, the V gene TRBV10-3, with 10 bases matching TRBD2. In germline, CDR1 is ENHRY, CDR2 SYGVKD. Trimming at V came to 2 bases and at J to 2 bases, leaving 8 bases not matched to a gene. The CDR3 consists of 17 residues.

The table lists this clonotype with a few counts. V and J are TRBV3-1 and TRBJ1-6; 12 bases fit TRBD1. The CDR3 loop spans 14 amino acids. Germline trimming cut 3 bases from V and 10 bases from J; bases unmatched to any gene: 1. Germline V gene data show CDR1 as LGHDT and CDR2 as YNNKEL (reference sequence). As DNA, the CDR3 is TGTGCCAGCAGCCAGGGACAGGGGGCATCACCCCTCCACTTT. The encoded protein is CASSQGQGASPLHF.

This clonotype came up a few times. An end of the junction differs from the germline gene, which may be a read error. The chain employs TRBV7-3 and TRBJ2-7; 9 positions agree with TRBD1. The CDR3 is 14 residues long. Germline V gives CDR1 SGHTA, CDR2 FQGTGA. The CDR3 sequence is CASSLNPGQGEQYF. CDR3 in DNA: TGTGCCAGCAGTTTAAATCCGGGACAGGGAGAGCAGTACTTC.

This clonotype was counted ten times or more. The V gene is TRBV6-6, the J gene TRBJ1-1; TRBD1 aligns across 8 bases. The CDR3 extends over 15 amino acids. J was trimmed by 6 bases and V by 2 bases; bases with no gene match: 8. From germline, CDR1 is MNHNY and CDR2 SVGAGI (reference sequence). The CDR3 loop is CASSYVSRGLAEAFF. The CDR3 coding sequence is TGTGCCAGCAGTTACGTCAGCAGGGGGCTGGCTGAAGCTTTCTTT.

This chain uses TRBV5-1 with TRBJ1-6; a weak D match, TRBD1 (5 bases). Trimming removed 5 bases at V and 9 bases at J, with 21 bases between. CDR3 size: 16 residues. The V gene's germline CDR1 is SGHRS and CDR2 YFSETQ. CDR3 bases: TGCGCCAGCAGTCCGGGACGCCAGTCCGGGGGTTCACCCCTCCACTTT. Its translation is CASSPGRQSGGSPLHF.

In its sample, this clonotype was seen many times. The gene calls are TRBV6-6 and TRBJ1-1, with TRBD1 as a possible D gene (5 bases). The germline V gene has CDR1 MNHNY and CDR2 SVGAGI (reference sequence). The germline V and J ends were trimmed by 6 bases and 1 base, with 9 bases remaining between them. This CDR3 contains 13 residues. This chain's CDR3 is CASRGTGNTEAFF. In DNA, the CDR3 is TGTGCCAGCAGAGGGACGGGGAACACTGAAGCTTTCTTT.

As to this clonotype: A much larger clone differs by one base, so this may be a read error. V usage is TRBV6-5 and J usage is TRBJ2-7; 8 bases line up with TRBD1. Germline V gene sequence: CDR1 MNHEY, CDR2 SVGAGI. The CDR3 has 16 residues. The J segment lost 7 bases and the V segment lost 8 bases, leaving 19 bases of the junction unmatched. CDR3 in DNA: TGTGCCAGCTCAAAACCACGCGGGCAGGGGGCTAATGAGCAGTACTTC. It is translated as CASSKPRGQGANEQYF.

This clonotype was counted only a few times. The rearrangement uses TRBV4-3 and TRBJ2-1; TRBD2 agrees at 8 bases. The CDR3 totals 16 residues. Unmatched junction bases numbered 13, after V lost 4 bases and J lost 8 bases. Germline loops: CDR1 LGHNA, CDR2 YSLEER. The CDR3 loop reads CASSPAGVGVWDEQFF. The CDR3 region has the DNA TGCGCCAGCAGCCCAGCGGGAGTAGGCGTTTGGGATGAGCAGTTCTTC.

This clonotype was found a few times. This chain joins TRBV25-1 and TRBJ2-3; TRBD2 agrees at 9 bases. Germline CDR1 is MGHDK and CDR2 is SYGVNS. Trimming took 5 bases from V and 2 from J; bases not matched to a gene: 8. The CDR3 extends over 16 amino acids. The CDR3 spells CASSKQAGGHTDTQYF. CDR3 coding DNA: TGTGCCAGCAGTAAACAAGCGGGGGGCCACACAGATACGCAGTATTTT. The whole variable domain, remainder taken from reference TRBV25-1 and TRBJ2-3, is EADIYQTPRYLVIGTGKKITLECSQTMGHDKMYWYQQDPGMELHLIHYSYGVNSTEKGDLSSESTVSRIRTEHFPLTLESARPSHTSQYLCASSKQAGGHTDTQYFGPGTRLTVL.